This T cell receptor beta chain was found in a study of blood T cell repertoires in COVID-19. TCRdb's table, derived via immunoSEQ multiplex PCR, lists solely in-frame clones and lacks some. This sample carries 110,000 or so clones, about 86% of them seen once, and the ten largest clones take approximately 8%. Sequencing was performed on peripheral blood. The receptor comes from a man in his 70s who had recovered from COVID-19.

The CDR3 protein is CASSGLAGGPTNTGELFF. CDR3 DNA sequence: TGTGCCAGCAGTGGACTAGCGGGAGGACCGACGAACACCGGGGAGCTGTTTTTT. The V call is TRBV28, the J call TRBJ2-2, with 14 bases matching TRBD2. The germline V gene encodes CDR1 MDHEN and CDR2 SYDVKM. V shed 5 bases, J shed 0 bases, and the junction held 5 bases outside the gene matches. The CDR3 is 18 amino acids.